This entry describes one T cell receptor (beta chain). The authors' processing: Scientists estimated how many nucleated cells there were by amplifying reference gene primers. Clones were sequenced by immunoSEQ multiplex PCR, and TCRdb holds only the in-frame ones, with some missing. V and J calls and clone size follow that table, whereas D and trimming were derived from the DNA. The sample includes 200,000 to 250,000 clones, roughly 88% seen only once; the top ten take 2% to 2.5%. These data come from a study of blood T cell repertoires in COVID-19. This CDR3 has 14 amino acids. The V and J ends lost 3 bases and 5 bases, in that order; junction bases with no gene match: 7. From germline, CDR1 is LNHDA and CDR2 SQIVND (reference sequence).

The rearrangement joins TRBV19 to TRBJ2-7; TRBD1 agrees at 7 bases. Sequenced material: peripheral blood. The clonotype comes from a man aged 25 to 40 who had recovered from COVID-19. The CDR3 region has the DNA TGTGCCAGTAGTATCCGGGACAGATACAACGAGCAGTACTTC. Encoded protein: CASSIRDRYNEQYF.